Detailed here is one T cell receptor beta chain. The source of the sample is a study of blood T cell repertoires in COVID-19. In the study overall: Both acute and convalescent COVID-19 samples were obtained from the United States, Italy and Spain. T cells, B-cell-depleted T cells, or PBMCs supplied cDNA or gDNA.

Authors' data handling: Quantification of nucleated cells was approximated via reference gene primer amplification. Measured with immunoSEQ multiplex PCR; TCRdb has only the in-frame clones, and not every one. V, J and clone size are those of that table, while D and trimming were read from the DNA. The sample lists around 620,000 clones; about 87% were seen once. Losses at the gene ends were 0 bases for V and 6 bases for J; bases not matched to a gene: 3. The CDR3 length is 15 residues. Germline CDR1 is SGDLS and CDR2 is YYNGEE. V and J are TRBV9 and TRBJ1-4, with 9 nucleotides matching TRBD1. Specimen: peripheral blood. The clonotype originates from a woman younger than 35 with acute or convalescent COVID-19. The CDR3 is CASSVAQGADEKLFF. The CDR3 coding sequence is TGTGCCAGCAGCGTAGCACAGGGGGCGGATGAAAAACTGTTTTTT.